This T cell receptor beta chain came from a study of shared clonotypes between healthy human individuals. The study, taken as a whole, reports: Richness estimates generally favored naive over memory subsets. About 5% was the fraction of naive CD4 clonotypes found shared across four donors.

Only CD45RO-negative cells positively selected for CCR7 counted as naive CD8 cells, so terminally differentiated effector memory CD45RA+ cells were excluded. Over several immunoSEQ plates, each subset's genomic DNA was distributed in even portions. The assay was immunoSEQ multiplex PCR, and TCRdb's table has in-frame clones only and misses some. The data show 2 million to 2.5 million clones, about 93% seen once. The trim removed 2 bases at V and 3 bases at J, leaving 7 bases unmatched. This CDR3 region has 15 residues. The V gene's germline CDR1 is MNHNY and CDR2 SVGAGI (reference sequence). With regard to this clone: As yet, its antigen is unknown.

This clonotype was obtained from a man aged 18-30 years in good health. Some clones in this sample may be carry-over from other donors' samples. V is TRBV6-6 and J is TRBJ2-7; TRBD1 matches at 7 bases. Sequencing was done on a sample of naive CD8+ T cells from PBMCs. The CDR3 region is CASSYPGQRSYEQYF. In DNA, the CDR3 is TGTGCCAGCAGTTACCCGGGACAGCGTAGCTACGAGCAGTACTTC.